The next 6 T cell receptor beta chains were all read from a single sample in a study of CXCR3-negative and CXCR3-positive naive CD8 T cells. It was by 5' RACE with UMI labels that the TRB cDNA libraries were prepared. TCRdb re-called the 5' RACE reads and catalogs CDR3 proteins one per entry, DNA excluded. The table lists under 55,000 distinct CDR3 sequences. The sample was memory CD8+ T cells from blood. The receptors were sampled from a human donor in good health. Some clones in this sample may be carry-over from other donors' samples.

This chain joins TRBV5-1 and TRBJ1-1. The length of the CDR3 is 14 residues. Germline values: CDR1 SGHRS, CDR2 YFSETQ. CDR3 amino acids: CASSLEGLNTEAFF.

The V call is TRBV3-2, the J call TRBJ2-7; the TCRdb call, TRBD2, lacks DNA for checking. TRBV3-2 is an annotated pseudogene. The CDR3 loop spans 15 amino acids. The CDR3: CASSQDKRVSGEQYF.

This sequence joins TRBV5-5 and TRBJ2-7. Germline assignment: CDR1 SGHKS and CDR2 YYEKEE (reference sequence). This CDR3 contains 14 residues. This CDR3 reads CASTKLSQTNEQYF.

J is TRBJ1-4 and V is TRBV7-6; the TCRdb D gene call, TRBD1, has no DNA to confirm it. The germline V gene has CDR1 SGHVS and CDR2 FNYEAQ. The CDR3 spans 16 residues. The CDR3 region is CASSPAPGPAIAKLFF.

V usage is TRBV28 and J usage is TRBJ1-5; TCRdb proposes TRBD1, but this gene call is untestable without DNA. The length of the CDR3 is 14 residues. Germline loops: CDR1 MDHEN, CDR2 SYDVKM. CDR3 protein: CASSLSGLNQPQHF.

The chain employs TRBV7-6 and TRBJ1-1; the TRBD1 assignment by TCRdb is unverifiable without DNA. CDR3 length equals 15 residues. Germline V gene sequence: CDR1 SGHVS, CDR2 FNYEAQ. This CDR3 reads CASSLGYGANTEAFF.